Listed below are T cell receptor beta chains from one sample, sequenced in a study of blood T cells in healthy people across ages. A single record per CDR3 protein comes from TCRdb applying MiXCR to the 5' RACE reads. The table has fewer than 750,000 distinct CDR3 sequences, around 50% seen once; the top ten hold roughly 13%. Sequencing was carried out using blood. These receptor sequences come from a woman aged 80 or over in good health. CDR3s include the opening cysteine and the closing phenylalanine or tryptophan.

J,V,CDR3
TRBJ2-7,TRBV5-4,CASTPFAASYEQYF
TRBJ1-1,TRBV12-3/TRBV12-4,CVSSQGGADAFF
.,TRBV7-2,CASSSQALSYNAQYF
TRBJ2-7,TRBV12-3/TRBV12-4,CASSRGAYYEQYF
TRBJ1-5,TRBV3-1,CASSQGGTRSRNQPQHF
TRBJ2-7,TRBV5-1,CASSGESGEQYF
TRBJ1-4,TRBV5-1,CASTADGLNEKLFF
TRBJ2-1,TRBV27,CASSLDGGALQFF
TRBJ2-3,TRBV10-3,CAISGETRAPDTQYF
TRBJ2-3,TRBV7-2,CASSLDSGAQTKQYF
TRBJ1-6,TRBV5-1,CASSLDGGRGRPLHF